This record covers a single T cell receptor beta chain. From RNA transcripts, TCR beta CDR3 regions were amplified. The HTBI primer set served for first-round RT-PCR of the TCR CDR3. Via MiXCR, TCRdb re-called the multiplex PCR reads, giving one row per CDR3 protein. The sample lists around 700,000 distinct CDR3 sequences; 30% to 40% were seen once. This record comes from a study of T cells in Graves' hyperthyroidism and ophthalmopathy. Study-level background: Peripheral blood was acquired at first diagnosis, ahead of any therapy whatsoever.

The source is a woman aged 35 to 49 with Graves' hyperthyroidism. What was sequenced was blood.

Written as DNA, the CDR3 is TGTGCCAGCCGTAGGCGGGGGCAGAATTCACCCCTCCACTTT. Amino acid sequence: CASRRRGQNSPLHF. V usage is TRBV10-3 and J usage is TRBJ1-6, with D tentatively TRBD1 (6 bases). This CDR3 contains 14 residues. The ends were cut back, 10 bases at V and 7 bases at J, with 17 bases in the middle. Per germline, CDR1 ENHRY and CDR2 SYGVKD.